The 20 T cell receptor beta chains presented below share a single source sample, sequenced in a study of T-cell memory formation after mild COVID-19. TCRdb used MiXCR to reprocess the 5' RACE reads, holding one entry per CDR3 protein. The sample consists of roughly 240,000 distinct CDR3 sequences, around 15% of them appearing once. The material sequenced was PBMCs or a T cell subset sorted from them (not recorded which). The source is a man aged 18 to 30 who had mild COVID-19 (a few samples of this study predate the infection). Cell type and time point are not known.

The chain has TRBV5-1 and TRBJ1-2, with a tentative D call TRBD1 (6 bases). V lost 2 bases to trimming and J lost 3 bases, with 11 bases between them. Germline loops: CDR1 SGHRS, CDR2 YFSETQ. CDR3 size: 14 residues. DNA of the CDR3: TGCGCCAGCAGCTTATTTTCAGGGGACTATGGCTACACCTTC. Translating gives CASSLFSGDYGYTF.

This clonotype was counted ten times or more. The chain links TRBV7-2 to TRBJ2-2, with 7 bases that match TRBD1. This CDR3 comprises 16 residues. Losses at the gene ends were 2 bases for V and 5 bases for J; bases not matched to a gene: 8. CDR1 and CDR2 (germline): SGHTA, FQGNSA. CDR3 residues: CASSLSFPGGTGELFF. CDR3 nucleotide sequence: TGTGCCAGCAGCTTATCGTTCCCAGGGGGAACCGGGGAGCTGTTTTTT.

The CDR3 sequence: CASSEVMRGRSTDTQYF. Written as DNA, the CDR3 is TGTGCCAGCAGTGAGGTGATGCGGGGACGGAGCACAGATACGCAGTATTTT. This chain connects TRBV3-1 to TRBJ2-3; weak D call: TRBD2 (6 bases). The CDR3 is 17 residues long. From germline, CDR1 is LGHDT and CDR2 YNNKEL (reference sequence). V was clipped by 6 bases and J by 0 bases, with 19 bases between them.

This clonotype appeared a few times. This chain links TRBV6-5 with TRBJ1-2; D remains ambiguous. Germline values: CDR1 MNHEY, CDR2 SVGAGI. The CDR3 extends over 14 amino acids. V was clipped by 0 bases and J by 4 bases, with 9 bases between them. Here the CDR3 DNA reads TGTGCCAGCAGTTACTCGGAGACACGCTATGGCTACACCTTC. This translates into CASSYSETRYGYTF.

This clonotype was seen a few times. The chain couples TRBV24-1 to TRBJ1-5; 10 bases are shared with TRBD1. The V segment lost 4 bases and the J segment 7 bases; nucleotides outside the gene matches: 12. Germline V gene sequence: CDR1 KGHDR, CDR2 SFDVKD. This CDR3 has 17 residues. The CDR3 bases are TGTGCCACCAGTGACCCTCGGACAGGGGGTTCGTCGCAGCCCCAGCATTTT. Translating gives CATSDPRTGGSSQPQHF.

The genes are TRBV6-2 or TRBV6-3 and TRBJ1-5, with 11 nucleotides matching TRBD1. Per germline, CDR1 MNHEY and CDR2 SVGEGT. V gave up 8 bases and J gave up 7 bases; unmatched junction bases: 7. The CDR3 sequence is 14 residues long. CDR3 nucleotide sequence: TGTGCCAGCCGGACAGGGGGCACGATACAGCCCCAGCATTTT. Translated: CASRTGGTIQPQHF.

This clonotype has a handful of counts. This chain links TRBV9 with TRBJ1-6, with 7 bases aligning to TRBD1. V lost 2 bases to trimming and J lost 7 bases; unmatched junction nucleotides: 3. This CDR3 spans 14 amino acids. CDR1 is SGDLS, CDR2 YYNGEE, per germline. The CDR3 reads CASSVGTVNSPLHF. CDR3 nucleotides: TGTGCCAGCAGCGTCGGGACAGTGAATTCACCCCTCCACTTT.

The chain couples TRBV20-1 to TRBJ1-3; possible D gene TRBD1, 5 bases. Germline V gene lookup returns CDR1 DFQATT and CDR2 SNEGSKA (reference sequence). Trimming left V 5 bases short and J 2 bases short, with 13 bases between. CDR3 length: 14 amino acids. Here the CDR3 reads CSAHPQGPGNTIYF. The CDR3 bases are TGCAGTGCTCACCCGCAGGGACCTGGAAACACCATATATTTT.

This clonotype appeared a few times. The chain employs TRBV29-1 and TRBJ2-3; maybe TRBD1 (6 bases). Germline loops: CDR1 SQVTM, CDR2 ANQGSEA. The CDR3 consists of 14 residues. Trimming shortened V by 4 bases and J by 2 bases, and 13 bases separated the two germline ends. The CDR3 sequence is CSVGVDSATDTQYF. As DNA, the CDR3 is TGCAGCGTTGGGGTGGACAGCGCCACAGATACGCAGTATTTT.

The CDR3 nucleotides are TGTGCCAGCAGCACCGGGACTAGGGGAGTCGCAGATACGCAGTATTTT. Protein sequence: CASSTGTRGVADTQYF. The V gene is TRBV7-2, the J gene TRBJ2-3; TRBD2 agrees at 8 bases. J gave up 4 bases and V 5 bases, and 11 bases lay outside the gene matches. The CDR3 consists of 16 residues. Looked up from germline, CDR1 is SGHTA and CDR2 is FQGNSA.

This clonotype has a handful of counts. The rearrangement joins TRBV5-1 to TRBJ2-3; 11 bases agree with TRBD2. Germline CDR1 SGHRS, CDR2 YFSETQ. V was pared by 4 bases and J by 2 bases, with 6 bases of the junction left unmatched. This CDR3 contains 16 residues. The chain's CDR3 is CASSRTGLADTDTQYF. The CDR3 nucleotides are TGCGCCAGCAGCCGGACGGGACTAGCGGACACAGATACGCAGTATTTT.

This clonotype was detected ten times or more. The chain combines TRBV5-1 with TRBJ2-1; tentative D call: TRBD2 (6 bases). This CDR3 is 15 amino acids long. CDR1 and CDR2 from the germline V gene are SGHRS and YFSETQ. V was shortened by 4 bases and J by 5 bases, with 16 bases between the two germline ends. CDR3 sequence (DNA): TGCGCCAGCAGCGGACCCCAGGCGGGGAACAATGAGCAGTTCTTC. Its protein is CASSGPQAGNNEQFF.

This clonotype was detected only a few times. V gene TRBV3-1 combines with J gene TRBJ1-2; no firm D call. Per the germline V gene, CDR1 is LGHDT and CDR2 is YNNKEL (reference sequence). The CDR3 contains 13 residues. Trimming stripped 1 base from V and 6 bases from J, with 9 bases between. The CDR3: CASSQGGRHGYTF. In DNA, the CDR3 is TGTGCCAGCAGCCAAGGAGGGAGGCATGGCTACACCTTC. Based on the CDR3 plus reference TRBV3-1 and TRBJ1-2, the full variable domain is DTAVSQTPKYLVTQMGNDKSIKCEQNLGHDTMYWYKQDSKKFLKIMFSYNNKELIINETVPNRFSPKSPDKAHLNLHINSLELGDSAVYFCASSQGGRHGYTFGSGTRLTVV.

The rearrangement links TRBV4-3 to TRBJ2-1; TRBD2 agrees at 12 bases. Germline CDR1 is LGHNA and CDR2 is YSLEER. The V and J ends lost 3 bases and 7 bases, in that order; junction bases with no gene match: 10. The CDR3 loop spans 17 amino acids. The CDR3 here is CASSQRSLAGGGNEQFF. The CDR3, as DNA: TGCGCCAGCAGCCAGAGATCACTAGCGGGGGGCGGGAATGAGCAGTTCTTC.

The chain links TRBV27 to TRBJ2-7; 12 positions agree with TRBD2. Trimming took 5 bases from V and 3 from J; bases not matched to a gene: 5. The CDR3 contains 15 residues. Germline loops: CDR1 MNHEY, CDR2 SMNVEV (reference sequence). Written as DNA, the CDR3 is TGTGCCAGCAGTCGGTCTAGCGGGGGGGACTACGAGCAGTACTTC. Its protein product is CASSRSSGGDYEQYF.

This clonotype was observed a few times. The chain is built from TRBV7-9 and TRBJ1-6; D ambiguous. The CDR3 runs to 14 residues. Deletions cut 0 bases from V and 5 bases from J, with 5 bases between. Germline loops: CDR1 SEHNR, CDR2 FQNEAQ (reference sequence). The CDR3 spells CASSLAGNNSPLHF. The CDR3 coding sequence is TGTGCCAGCAGCTTAGCGGGGAATAATTCACCCCTCCACTTT.

The rearrangement uses TRBV7-2 and TRBJ2-1; 12 bases match TRBD2. The CDR3 extends over 17 amino acids. CDR1 and CDR2 (germline): SGHTA, FQGNSA. With 1 base clipped from V and 7 bases from J, the junction kept 8 bases outside the gene matches. CDR3 sequence: CASSLEFRTSGENEQFF. In nucleotides, the CDR3 is TGTGCCAGCAGCTTAGAGTTTAGGACTAGCGGGGAGAATGAGCAGTTCTTC. Using reference TRBV7-2 and TRBJ2-1 for the parts outside the CDR3, the full variable domain is GAGVSQSPSNKVTEKGKDVELRCDPISGHTALYWYRQSLGQGLEFLIYFQGNSAPDKSGLPSDRFSAERTGGSVSTLTIQRTQQEDSAVYLCASSLEFRTSGENEQFFGPGTRLTVL.

In its sample, this clonotype was seen many times. This chain uses TRBV28 with TRBJ2-3; D is unresolved. The CDR3 has 11 residues. Trimming pared 6 bases from V and 4 bases from J, leaving 5 bases between. Germline V gives CDR1 MDHEN, CDR2 SYDVKM. The CDR3 reads CASRGSDTQYF. In DNA form, the CDR3 reads TGTGCCAGCAGGGGATCAGATACGCAGTATTTT. The full variable domain, completed using reference TRBV28 and TRBJ2-3, is DVKVTQSSRYLVKRTGEKVFLECVQDMDHENMFWYRQDPGLGLRLIYFSYDVKMKEKGDIPEGYSVSREKKERFSLILESASTNQTSMYLCASRGSDTQYFGPGTRLTVL.

The J gene is TRBJ2-2, the V gene TRBV7-2, with TRBD2 as a possible D gene (6 bases). Germline assignment: CDR1 SGHTA and CDR2 FQGNSA. V lost 8 bases and J 5 bases, leaving 15 bases between the germline ends. There are 14 residues in the CDR3. The CDR3 reads CASALRRGTGELFF. In DNA, the CDR3 is TGTGCCAGCGCACTGCGACGGGGGACCGGGGAGCTGTTTTTT.

This clonotype occurred a few times. The rearrangement joins TRBV4-2 to TRBJ2-5; D gene uncertain. V gave up 4 bases and J gave up 4 bases, with 13 bases separating them. The CDR3 runs 14 residues. Germline V gene sequence: CDR1 LGHNA, CDR2 YNFKEQ. The CDR3, as DNA: TGTGCCAGCAGCCGACAAGACACTGGAGAGACCCAGTACTTC. It translates to CASSRQDTGETQYF.